The 20 T cell receptor beta chains in this list originate from one sample, sequenced in a study of vaccination and CD4 T cells after COVID-19. These receptors' antigens are unknown. Documented treatment: approximately 10-day PBMC culture with coronavirus spike peptide pools or control peptides (ViraFEST assay). Once obtained from cultured CD4+ T cells, the DNA was sequenced using the Oncomine TCR Beta short-read assay. TCRdb passed the PCR reads through MiXCR, listing each CDR3 protein once. The sample contains 15,000 to 20,000 distinct CDR3 sequences, about 42% of which appear only once. The specimen was CD4+ T cells from blood, cultured in vitro, collected before SARS-CoV-2 vaccination. These receptors all come from a human donor who received a COVID-19 vaccine.

The chain carries TRBV20-1 and TRBJ2-7; 7 bases map to TRBD1. The CDR3 totals 13 residues. V was pared by 3 bases and J by 0 bases, with 2 bases of the junction left unmatched. Germline V gene data show CDR1 as DFQATT and CDR2 as SNEGSKA (reference sequence). The CDR3: CSASSGGSYEQYF. CDR3 sequence (DNA): TGCAGTGCTAGTTCAGGGGGCTCCTACGAGCAGTACTTC.

The chain uses TRBV19 and TRBJ2-2, with 7 bases fitting TRBD2. The CDR3 consists of 16 residues. The germline CDR1 and CDR2 sequences are LNHDA and SQIVND (reference sequence). J gave up 6 bases and V 5 bases, and 12 bases lay outside the gene matches. This CDR3 reads CASSDRDYWRSGELFF. The CDR3 DNA is TGTGCCAGTAGTGACCGGGACTACTGGAGATCCGGGGAGCTGTTTTTT.

This clonotype was detected only once. The chain couples TRBV3-1 to TRBJ1-1; D gene uncertain. The CDR3 length is 11 residues. CDR1 and CDR2 from the germline V gene are LGHDT and YNNKEL (reference sequence). V was clipped by 5 bases and J by 11 bases, with 12 bases between them. CDR3 bases: TGTGCCAGCAGCAGAGGCGTGGGGGCTTTCTTT. Its protein is CASSRGVGAFF.

The V and J genes are TRBV5-1 and TRBJ2-1; no clear D. Germline CDR1 reads SGHRS; CDR2 reads YFSETQ. Trimming took off 6 bases at V and 9 bases at J, with 22 bases between the two ends. This CDR3 has 15 amino acids. CDR3 in amino acids: CASNPVLLLSCEQFF. The CDR3 nucleotides are TGCGCCAGCAACCCCGTTCTGCTTTTATCGTGTGAGCAGTTCTTC.

The table lists this clonotype with a few counts. The rearrangement joins TRBV10-3 to TRBJ2-2, with D perhaps TRBD1 (5 bases). V was cut by 6 bases and J by 0 bases, with 5 bases left in between. Germline CDR1 ENHRY, CDR2 SYGVKD. The CDR3 contains 13 residues. CDR3 region: CAISRANTGELFF. In DNA, the CDR3 is TGTGCCATCAGCAGGGCGAACACCGGGGAGCTGTTTTTT.

The rearrangement uses TRBV12-3 or TRBV12-4 and TRBJ1-5; perhaps TRBD1 as D (6 bases). The V gene lost 5 bases and the J gene lost 1 base, with 12 bases spanning the gap. The CDR3 has 15 amino acids. CDR3 in DNA: TGTGCCAGCAGTCCACAGGGAGGGAGCAATCAGCCCCAGCATTTT. Translating gives CASSPQGGSNQPQHF.

The rearrangement links TRBV6-1 to TRBJ1-1; 10 nucleotides match TRBD1. The V gene end was trimmed by 5 bases and the J gene end by 5 bases; junction bases not matched to a gene: 14. Germline V gene sequence: CDR1 MNHNS, CDR2 SASEGT. The CDR3 is 17 residues long. The CDR3 bases are TGTGCCAGCAGTCCCAGTCTGCTCTGGACAGGGGGGACTGAAGCTTTCTTT. This codes for CASSPSLLWTGGTEAFF.

This clonotype was observed a handful of times. The chain links TRBV21-1 to TRBJ2-6; the DNA was not compared with TRBD1, the D call given in the table. TRBV21-1 corresponds to a pseudogene. There are 18 residues in the CDR3. DNA of the CDR3: TGTGCCAGCAGCAAAGGGGGAGGGGGCTTATCTGGGGCCAACGTCCTGACTTTC. Protein product: CASSKGGGGLSGANVLTF.

In this sample, this clonotype turned up a few times. This rearrangement joins TRBV2 to TRBJ2-7; 7 nucleotides line up with TRBD2. CDR3 length: 12 amino acids. Germline V gene sequence: CDR1 SNHLY, CDR2 FYNNEI. Germline trimming cut 5 bases from V and 7 bases from J; bases unmatched to any gene: 5. The CDR3 loop reads CASSTTGGEQYF. In nucleotides, the CDR3 is TGTGCCAGCAGTACCACGGGGGGTGAGCAGTACTTC.

The chain is built from TRBV7-8 and TRBJ1-5; no reliable D call. In germline, CDR1 is SGHVS, CDR2 FQNEAQ. This CDR3 region has 13 residues. Trimming pared 1 base from V and 4 bases from J, leaving 5 bases between. CDR3 in amino acids: CASSLGQNQPQHF. Here the CDR3 DNA reads TGTGCCAGCAGCTTAGGCCAGAATCAGCCCCAGCATTTT.

The chain carries TRBV21-1 and TRBJ1-6; TRBD1 is the table's D call and was not checked against the DNA. TRBV21-1 corresponds to a pseudogene. The length of the CDR3 is 15 residues. The CDR3 spells CASSKRAGGNSPLHF. CDR3 bases: TGTGCCAGCAGCAAAAGGGCAGGGGGTAATTCACCCCTCCACTTT.

The chain couples TRBV30 to TRBJ2-2, with D uncertain. Germline V CDR1 and CDR2: GTSNPN, SVGIG (reference sequence). Trimming shortened V by 2 bases and J by 4 bases, and 5 bases separated the two germline ends. CDR3 length: 12 amino acids. DNA of the CDR3: TGTGCCTGGAGTATAAGCACCGGGGAGCTGTTTTTT. Translated: CAWSISTGELFF.

The chain carries TRBV5-6 and TRBJ1-1; possibly TRBD1 for D (5 bases). CDR1 and CDR2 (germline): SGHDT, YYEEEE. V was clipped by 2 bases and J by 1 base, with 9 bases between them. The CDR3 is 14 amino acids. The DNA of the CDR3 is TGTGCCAGCAGCTTTCGGGGACCGAACACTGAAGCTTTCTTT. Amino acid sequence: CASSFRGPNTEAFF.

The V and J genes are TRBV20-1 and TRBJ1-4; 9 positions agree with TRBD1. Germline loops: CDR1 DFQATT, CDR2 SNEGSKA (reference sequence). The CDR3 loop spans 13 amino acids. The V segment lost 7 bases and the J segment 8 bases; nucleotides outside the gene matches: 8. CDR3 loop: CSVRDRVLEKLFF. DNA for the CDR3: TGCAGTGTGCGGGACAGGGTCTTGGAAAAACTGTTTTTT.

This clonotype was counted a few times. The chain couples TRBV7-8 to TRBJ1-2; 7 nucleotides line up with TRBD1. There are 16 residues in the CDR3. Germline V gene data show CDR1 as SGHVS and CDR2 as FQNEAQ. V dropped 2 bases and J dropped 2; count of bases not matched to a gene: 8. CDR3 bases: TGTGCCAGCAGCTTACTCAGACAGGGAGGCAACTATGGCTACACCTTC. Translation gives CASSLLRQGGNYGYTF.

V gene TRBV5-1 combines with J gene TRBJ2-2; D is ambiguous. There are 13 residues in the CDR3. V lost 4 bases to trimming and J lost 7 bases, with 11 bases between them. Germline V lookup: CDR1 SGHRS, CDR2 YFSETQ. DNA for the CDR3: TGCGCCAGCAGCCCGACCGGAAGCGGGGAGCTGTTTTTT. Its translation is CASSPTGSGELFF. The variable domain in full, completed from reference TRBV5-1 and TRBJ2-2, reads KAGVTQTPRYLIKTRGQQVTLSCSPISGHRSVSWYQQTPGQGLQFLFEYFSETQRNKGNFPGRFSGRQFSNSRSEMNVSTLELGDSALYLCASSPTGSGELFFGEGSRLTVL.

This rearrangement joins TRBV10-3 to TRBJ2-5, with a possible D match to TRBD2 (6 bases). Trimming shortened V by 7 bases and J by 2 bases, and 14 bases separated the two germline ends. Germline V gene lookup returns CDR1 ENHRY and CDR2 SYGVKD. The CDR3 covers 14 residues. The CDR3 DNA follows: TGTGCCATCACCGCAGACGGGACTCAAGAGACCCAGTACTTC. This translates into CAITADGTQETQYF.

This clonotype was counted only a few times. CDR3 sequence: CASSRGQGGNQPQHF. DNA for the CDR3: TGTGCCAGTAGTCGCGGACAGGGCGGCAATCAGCCCCAGCATTTT. The gene calls are TRBV19 and TRBJ1-5; 8 bases agree with TRBD1. The CDR3 has 15 residues. The trim removed 5 bases at V and 2 bases at J, leaving 5 bases unmatched. In germline, CDR1 is LNHDA, CDR2 SQIVND (reference sequence).

This rearrangement joins TRBV12-3 or TRBV12-4 to TRBJ2-5; D remains unclear. V lost 0 bases to trimming and J lost 5 bases, with 13 bases between them. This CDR3 is 15 amino acids long. CDR3 coding DNA: TGTGCCAGCAGTTTAGCAGGCCTAGTCGGCGAGACCCAGTACTTC. The encoded protein is CASSLAGLVGETQYF.

The chain links TRBV24-1 to TRBJ1-1, with TRBD1 identical over 9 bases. Germline assignment: CDR1 KGHDR and CDR2 SFDVKD. With V trimmed by 9 bases and J by 4 bases, 11 bases remained unmatched. The CDR3 runs 15 residues. The CDR3 region is CATPVPGQGSTEAFF. As DNA, the CDR3 is TGTGCCACCCCAGTCCCGGGACAGGGTAGCACTGAAGCTTTCTTT.